This T cell receptor beta chain was sequenced for a study of PD-1 blockade in classical Hodgkin lymphoma (dated by TCRdb to 2020 to 2022). Notes on the research overall: Nivolumab dosing was 3 mg/kg intravenously every 2 weeks, continuing until either disease progression or unacceptable toxicity. To define a peripheral blood immune signature of response to PD-1 blockade in classical Hodgkin lymphoma, the study combined TCR beta sequencing with CyTOF.

The time point tag for this specimen amounts to: cycle 2 day 1 (C2D1) of nivolumab. Relapse after autologous stem cell transplantation had occurred in all trial patients, and cohorts A, B and C were distinguished by prior brentuximab vedotin exposure. A total of over 50 patients with relapsed/refractory classical Hodgkin lymphoma made up the trial cohort, and each patient's best overall response was complete response, partial response or progressive disease. In the multi-cohort phase II CheckMate 205 trial, trial patients received single-agent nivolumab. An independent review committee assessed best overall response by applying the 2007 International Working Group response criteria. Trial PBMCs were collected immediately before nivolumab initiation (C1D1) and during therapy at cycle 2 day 1 and cycle 4 day 1. Peripheral blood was collected in 8 mL Vacutainer Cell Preparation Tubes, from which PBMCs were isolated by centrifugation and then cryopreserved.

Results and caveats for the whole study, not just this receptor: CD4+ but not CD8+ TCR diversity rose significantly by C4D1 (p=0.0027 vs p=0.16), most apparent in complete responders (p=0.02). Lower diversity was seen in patients whose nivolumab began less than 1 year after ASCT, and these patients were left out of later analyses so that immune reconstitution would not confound the results. Baseline TCR diversity was reported to be lower in newly diagnosed patients than in healthy donors and to be lower still in relapsed/refractory patients. The study was limited to a single clinical trial cohort, and causes of repertoire differences, possibly disease activity or prior therapy, remained undefined. Trial patients with a complete response had baseline diversity similar to that of newly diagnosed patients, while partial responders and progressors had significantly lower diversity.

From the cysteine through the phenylalanine, the CDR3 covers 13 amino acids. CDR3 DNA only is kept here, 39 bases in frame from base 1. Here V drops 5 bases and J drops 6 bases, and the junction holds 4 bases not matched to any gene. The germline V gene supplies CDR1 SGHAT and CDR2 FQNNGV. The Qiagen DNeasy kit was used to extract genomic DNA both from unsorted PBMCs and from the negatively selected CD4+ and CD8+ fractions. Using primers that anneal to V and J segments, immunoSEQ multiplex PCR amplified the TCR beta CDR3 regions. Amplification bias was minimized using a synthetic immune receptor repertoire, and residual bias was removed computationally after sequencing. Processing in the source paper ran as follows. Repertoire diversity was quantified as the Shannon entropy index using custom Python scripts. The unsorted, CD4+ and CD8+ repertoires were each analyzed separately, with the exception of combined analyses, where CD4+ and CD8+ sequences were merged in silico. A clone counted as expanded when the clone's frequency after treatment rose at least 2-fold relative to C1D1, and clones undetected at baseline were given a pseudocount of 0.5. Singleton clones were defined as clones with 0 or 1 copy at C1D1, and non-singleton clones were defined as clones with 2 or more copies. Clones expanded in unsorted samples were labelled as CD4+, CD8+ or unknown by matching protein sequences in sorted samples from the same patient. Diversity changes from C1D1 to C4D1 were tested in paired samples using Wilcoxon tests. As stored in TCRdb, this immuneACCESS dataset retains in-frame rearrangements with V and J assigned. A fraction of the clones does not appear; measured against another copy, unresolved V genes explain less than half of the discrepancy, and the remainder lacks a known reason. V, J and clone size are those of that table, while D and trimming were read from the DNA. The sample records some 17,000 clones, 82% of which are singletons. Of the sample, around a quarter falls within the top ten clones.

A note on this clone: Its antigen specificity is not known. Base-call qualities are not available, and no considerably larger clone is one nucleotide away.

Specimen: peripheral blood mononuclear cells (PBMCs), collected before the second cycle of nivolumab. The rearrangement joined TRBV11-2 to TRBJ2-4; a stretch of 7 junction bases matches TRBD1. The clonotype was recovered from a human donor with classical Hodgkin lymphoma. The DNA is TGTGCCAGCAGCCCCGGGACAGTAAACATTCAGTACTTC. Translated, this gives CASSPGTVNIQYF.